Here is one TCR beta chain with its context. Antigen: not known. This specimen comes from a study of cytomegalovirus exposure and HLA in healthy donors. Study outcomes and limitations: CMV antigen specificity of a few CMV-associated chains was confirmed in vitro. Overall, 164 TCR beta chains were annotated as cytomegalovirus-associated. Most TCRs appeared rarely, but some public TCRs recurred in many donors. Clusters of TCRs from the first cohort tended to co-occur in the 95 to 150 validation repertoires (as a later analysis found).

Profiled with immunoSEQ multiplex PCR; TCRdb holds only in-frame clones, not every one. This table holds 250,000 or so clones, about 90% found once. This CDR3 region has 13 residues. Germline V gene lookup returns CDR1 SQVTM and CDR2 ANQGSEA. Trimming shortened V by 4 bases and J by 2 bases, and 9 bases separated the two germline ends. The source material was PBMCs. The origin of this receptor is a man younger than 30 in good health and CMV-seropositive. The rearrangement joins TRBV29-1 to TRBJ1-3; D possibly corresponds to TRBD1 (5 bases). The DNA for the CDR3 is TGCAGCGTTGGGATAGGGGCTGGAAACACCATATATTTT. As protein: CSVGIGAGNTIYF.